A selection of T cell receptor beta chains follows, all from one sample in a study of T cell changes during pregnancy in multiple sclerosis. TCRdb's copy holds only in-frame clones and misses some; the assay was immunoSEQ multiplex PCR. The sample holds some 71,000 clones, under 95% seen once. The sequences come from peripheral blood, collected after pregnancy. The receptors were sampled from a female donor with multiple sclerosis, enrolled in a pregnancy study. CDR3s include the opening cysteine and the closing phenylalanine or tryptophan. A D gene is named only where the DNA matches it firmly. Size is omitted from some rows. Given values are once, few, many or a class for expanded clones.

CASSGEGASYTEAFF | TGTGCCAGCAGCGGAGAGGGGGCGTCGTACACTGAAGCTTTCTTT | TRBJ1-1 | TRBV5-4 | - | TRBD1
CASSLVRGQPQHF | TGTGCCAGCAGCTTAGTAAGGGGTCAGCCCCAGCATTTT | TRBJ1-5 | TRBV11-2 | - | -
CASSLAGGPITGELFF | TGTGCCAGCAGTTTAGCGGGAGGGCCCATCACCGGGGAGCTGTTTTTT | TRBJ2-2 | TRBV27 | once | TRBD2
CASSIIRLGTSGPKEQFF | TGTGCCAGTAGTATAATCCGATTAGGGACTAGCGGTCCAAAAGAGCAGTTCTTC | TRBJ2-1 | TRBV19 | once | TRBD2
CASSAYLNTEAFF | TGTGCCAGCAGCGCCTACCTGAACACTGAAGCTTTCTTT | TRBJ1-1 | TRBV9 | - | -
CASTLDRTYGYTF | TGTGCCAGCACTTTAGACAGGACCTATGGCTACACCTTC | TRBJ1-2 | TRBV28 | - | -
CASSLADNEQFF | TGCGCCAGCAGCCTTGCAGACAATGAGCAGTTCTTC | TRBJ2-1 | TRBV5-1 | - | -
CAHQSAAGGLNEQFF | TGTGCCCACCAATCAGCGGCAGGAGGTTTAAATGAGCAGTTCTTC | TRBJ2-1 | TRBV6-1 | - | -
CASSPLSGRGNNEQFF | TGTGCCAGCAGCCCACTTAGCGGGAGAGGTAACAATGAGCAGTTCTTC | TRBJ2-1 | TRBV4-2 | - | TRBD2
CASSSGLGADTQYF | TGTGCCAGCAGTTCCGGACTAGGGGCAGATACGCAGTATTTT | TRBJ2-3 | TRBV25-1 | - | TRBD2
CASSLYGTGLNEQFF | TGTGCCAGCAGCTTGTATGGGACAGGGCTCAATGAGCAGTTCTTC | TRBJ2-1 | TRBV5-5 | - | TRBD1
CASSSGTSNIRSYEQYF | TGTGCCAGCAGCTCCGGGACTAGTAACATCCGGTCCTACGAGCAGTACTTC | TRBJ2-7 | TRBV27 | - | TRBD2
CASSLVQGARTEAFF | TGTGCCAGCAGCTTAGTTCAGGGGGCGAGGACTGAAGCTTTCTTT | TRBJ1-1 | TRBV7-2 | once | TRBD1
CSVGQGQGYGYTF | TGCAGCGTGGGACAGGGACAAGGCTATGGCTACACCTTC | TRBJ1-2 | TRBV29-1 | - | TRBD1
CASSSQRDYSYEQYF | TGTGCCAGCAGCTCTCAGCGGGACTACTCCTACGAGCAGTACTTC | TRBJ2-7 | TRBV11-2 | - | TRBD2
CASSYAGSGNTIYF | TGTGCCAGCAGTTACGCAGGGTCTGGAAACACCATATATTTT | TRBJ1-3 | TRBV6-5 | - | -
CASSFWEDGGGHTEAFF | TGTGCCAGCAGCTTTTGGGAGGACGGGGGAGGGCACACTGAAGCTTTCTTT | TRBJ1-1 | TRBV11-2 | few | -
CASSPTIQETQYF | TGCGCCAGCAGCCCGACAATTCAGGAGACCCAGTACTTC | TRBJ2-5 | TRBV10-1 | - | -
CASSQAWVSALRAYEQYF | TGTGCCAGCAGCCAAGCGTGGGTGTCGGCCCTCAGGGCCTACGAGCAGTACTTC | TRBJ2-7 | TRBV7-8 | - | -
CASGSGTPFF | TGTGCCAGTGGATCCGGGACACCGTTCTTC | TRBJ2-1 | TRBV19 | - | -
CASSQIAGDHNEQFF | TGCGCCAGCAGCCAGATAGCGGGAGACCACAATGAGCAGTTCTTC | TRBJ2-1 | TRBV4-1 | - | TRBD2
CASSLGADSYEQYF | TGCGCCAGCAGCTTAGGGGCTGATTCCTACGAGCAGTACTTC | TRBJ2-7 | TRBV5-1 | - | -
CAWSVTGGGYEQYF | TGTGCCTGGAGTGTGACAGGGGGCGGATACGAGCAGTACTTC | TRBJ2-7 | TRBV30 | - | TRBD1
CASSVGGGYEQYF | TGCGCCAGCAGCGTGGGGGGGGGTTACGAGCAGTACTTC | TRBJ2-7 | TRBV5-1 | - | TRBD2
CASSLWATSGNYEQYF | TGCGCCAGCAGCTTGTGGGCAACTAGCGGGAACTACGAGCAGTACTTC | TRBJ2-7 | TRBV5-1 | - | TRBD2
CASSQEAGLAANTGELFF | TGCGCCAGCAGCCAAGAAGCCGGACTAGCCGCGAACACCGGGGAGCTGTTTTTT | TRBJ2-2 | TRBV4-3 | - | TRBD2